One sample yielded the 13 T cell receptor beta chains listed below, sequenced in a study of cytomegalovirus exposure and HLA in healthy donors. The PCR had 60 Vbeta and 13 Jbeta primers. Some clones are missing from TCRdb's copy, which holds only in-frame ones; the method was immunoSEQ multiplex PCR. The sample lists 150,000 to 200,000 clones; about 75% were seen once. Sequencing used PBMCs. All receptors come from a male donor in good health and CMV-seronegative.

This chain joins TRBV5-1 and TRBJ1-1; tentative D call: TRBD1 (6 bases). The ends were cut back, 5 bases at V and 1 base at J, with 9 bases in the middle. CDR1 is SGHRS, CDR2 YFSETQ, per germline. CDR3 length: 13 residues. The CDR3 spells CASSGTQNTEAFF. CDR3 sequence (DNA): TGCGCCAGCAGTGGGACACAGAACACTGAAGCTTTCTTT.

This sequence joins TRBV5-4 and TRBJ2-7, with a possible D match to TRBD2 (5 bases). The CDR3 extends over 12 amino acids. Trimming took off 1 base at V and 8 bases at J, with 10 bases between the two ends. CDR1 and CDR2 (germline): SGHNT, YYREEE (reference sequence). The CDR3 DNA follows: TGTGCCAGCAGCTTGAGAGAGGGCAAGCAGTACTTC. This translates into CASSLREGKQYF. Based on the CDR3 plus reference TRBV5-4 and TRBJ2-7, the full variable domain is ETGVTQSPTHLIKTRGQQVTLRCSSQSGHNTVSWYQQALGQGPQFIFQYYREEENGRGNFPPRFSGLQFPNYSSELNVNALELDDSALYLCASSLREGKQYFGPGTRLTVT.

The chain couples TRBV7-2 to TRBJ1-5; maybe TRBD1 (5 bases). Germline V gene sequence: CDR1 SGHTA, CDR2 FQGNSA. V dropped 0 bases and J dropped 5 bases, with 8 bases sitting between them. The CDR3 contains 14 residues. CDR3 nucleotides: TGTGCCAGCAGCTTAGCCGCCAGGGATCAGCCCCAGCATTTT. This codes for CASSLAARDQPQHF.

This clone was recorded a few times. The CDR3 loop is CASSIGGAIEAFF. CDR3 bases: TGTGCCAGTAGTATTGGAGGGGCGATTGAAGCTTTCTTT. J is TRBJ1-1 and V is TRBV19, with D possibly being TRBD1 (5 bases). Germline V lookup: CDR1 LNHDA, CDR2 SQIVND (reference sequence). Trimming pared 3 bases from V and 7 bases from J, leaving 12 bases between. The CDR3 totals 13 residues.

There are a few counts of this clone. This sequence joins TRBV15 and TRBJ2-3; 15 bases align to TRBD2. Germline CDR1 reads LNHNV; CDR2 reads YYDKDF (reference sequence). Trimming cost V 6 bases and J 4 bases; bases outside gene matches: 2. The CDR3 has 15 amino acids. In DNA form, the CDR3 reads TGTGCCACCAGTGGGACTAGCGGGAGGTCAGATACGCAGTATTTT. Translated, it gives CATSGTSGRSDTQYF. Complete variable domain (other parts from reference TRBV15 and TRBJ2-3): DAMVIQNPRYQVTQFGKPVTLSCSQTLNHNVMYWYQQKSSQAPKLLFHYYDKDFNNEADTPDNFQSRRPNTSFCFLDIRSPGLGDTAMYLCATSGTSGRSDTQYFGPGTRLTVL.

This clone appeared once. This chain uses TRBV30 with TRBJ2-7; possibly TRBD2 for D (6 bases). Germline V gives CDR1 GTSNPN, CDR2 SVGIG (reference sequence). The CDR3 is made up of 11 amino acids. This CDR3 reads CIMGGTYEQYF. The CDR3 coding sequence is TGTATCATGGGCGGGACCTACGAGCAGTACTTC.

This chain connects TRBV28 to TRBJ1-4; 10 bases fit TRBD1. Germline V gives CDR1 MDHEN, CDR2 SYDVKM. With 1 base clipped from V and 8 bases from J, the junction kept 10 bases outside the gene matches. The CDR3 is 17 residues long. The CDR3 nucleotides read TGTGCCAGCAGTTTATTAAGGGGGACAGGGGTTGGAGAAAAACTGTTTTTT. It encodes CASSLLRGTGVGEKLFF.

The V call is TRBV5-1, the J call TRBJ2-7; TRBD1 agrees at 7 bases. The V gene's germline CDR1 is SGHRS and CDR2 YFSETQ. V dropped 6 bases and J dropped 0; count of bases not matched to a gene: 3. CDR3 length: 13 amino acids. The CDR3 nucleotides are TGCGCCAGCACCCGGGACAGCTCCTACGAGCAGTACTTC. Translated: CASTRDSSYEQYF. Full variable domain (rest looked up from reference TRBV5-1 and TRBJ2-7): KAGVTQTPRYLIKTRGQQVTLSCSPISGHRSVSWYQQTPGQGLQFLFEYFSETQRNKGNFPGRFSGRQFSNSRSEMNVSTLELGDSALYLCASTRDSSYEQYFGPGTRLTVT.

The V call is TRBV9, the J call TRBJ1-1; 10 bases fit TRBD1. Germline V lookup: CDR1 SGDLS, CDR2 YYNGEE. The CDR3 is 17 amino acids. V lost 3 bases, J lost 3 bases, and 11 bases stayed unmatched. This CDR3 is CASSAAAGTGDDTEAFF. The CDR3 DNA reads TGTGCCAGCAGCGCGGCCGCCGGGACAGGGGATGACACTGAAGCTTTCTTT.

V and J are TRBV28 and TRBJ2-7; the match to TRBD1 covers 9 bases. V lost 6 bases to trimming and J lost 1 base; unmatched junction nucleotides: 4. Germline V CDR1 and CDR2: MDHEN, SYDVKM. This CDR3 is built from 14 residues. The CDR3 region has the DNA TGTGCCAGCAGCACCGGGACAGGGTCCTACGAGCAGTACTTC. Amino acid sequence: CASSTGTGSYEQYF.

The chain recombines TRBV6-5 with TRBJ2-7, with 7 positions matching TRBD2. The CDR3 runs 13 residues. The J segment lost 4 bases and the V segment lost 0 bases, leaving 0 bases of the junction unmatched. CDR1 and CDR2 (germline): MNHEY, SVGAGI. This chain's CDR3 is CASSYSLAYEQYF. In DNA form, the CDR3 reads TGTGCCAGCAGTTACTCACTAGCGTACGAGCAGTACTTC.

The chain has TRBV7-8 and TRBJ1-6; TRBD1 agrees at 9 bases. The V gene end was trimmed by 5 bases and the J gene end by 12 bases; junction bases not matched to a gene: 11. CDR1 SGHVS and CDR2 FQNEAQ come from the germline V gene. CDR3 length equals 15 residues. The CDR3 nucleotides are TGTGCCAGCAGCCGGGGGACAGGGTGGGGAGTACCCCTCCACTTT. Translating gives CASSRGTGWGVPLHF.

The V and J genes are TRBV7-8 and TRBJ1-6; possibly TRBD1 for D (5 bases). CDR3 length: 15 residues. V lost 5 bases, J lost 5 bases, and 13 bases lay in between. The germline CDR1 and CDR2 sequences are SGHVS and FQNEAQ. The CDR3 nucleotides are TGTGCCAGCAGCGAGAGACAGACGGATAATTCACCCCTCCACTTT. It encodes CASSERQTDNSPLHF.